These 20 T cell receptor beta chains were sequenced from one sample in a study of T cell responses to AZD1222 COVID-19 vaccine. Some clones are missing from TCRdb's copy, which holds only in-frame ones; the method was immunoSEQ multiplex PCR. The data contain about 90,000 clones, about 91% of them singletons. The source was peripheral blood, collected 28 days after the second AZD1222 dose. Receptors originate from an adult who received the AZD1222 COVID-19 vaccine.

CDR3 protein: CASSSRGGNQPQHF. DNA for the CDR3: TGTGCCAGCAGCTCCCGGGGCGGCAATCAGCCCCAGCATTTT. The gene calls are TRBV9 and TRBJ1-5; a weak D match, TRBD1 (5 bases). This CDR3 contains 14 residues. Germline CDR1 SGDLS, CDR2 YYNGEE. V was pared by 4 bases and J by 2 bases, with 10 bases between. Full variable domain (remainder filled in from reference TRBV9 and TRBJ1-5): DSGVTQTPKHLITATGQRVTLRCSPRSGDLSVYWYQQSLDQGLQFLIQYYNGEERAKGNILERFSAQQFPDLHSELNLSSLELGDSALYFCASSSRGGNQPQHFGDGTRLSIL.

The chain links TRBV4-1 to TRBJ2-5; 7 positions agree with TRBD2. The CDR3 length is 17 residues. V lost 4 bases and J lost 2; bases outside the gene matches: 13. Germline V CDR1 and CDR2: MGHRA, YSYEKL. CDR3 protein: CASSPLSGGGPQETQYF. The CDR3, as DNA: TGCGCCAGCAGCCCCCTATCCGGCGGGGGACCTCAAGAGACCCAGTACTTC.

CDR3 DNA sequence: TGTGCCAGCAGAACGAACAGGGAAGGGGGTCGGAATTCACCCCTCCACTTT. It specifies CASRTNREGGRNSPLHF. The chain links TRBV2 to TRBJ1-6; maybe TRBD1 (6 bases). Trimming cost V 6 bases and J 7 bases, with 22 bases left between them. Per germline, CDR1 SNHLY and CDR2 FYNNEI. CDR3 size: 17 residues.

The chain combines TRBV28 with TRBJ1-3; D remains unclear. Trimming pared 3 bases from V and 0 bases from J, leaving 15 bases between. The CDR3 contains 17 residues. Germline V gene sequence: CDR1 MDHEN, CDR2 SYDVKM. The CDR3 bases are TGTGCCAGCAGTTTGTTGTTGCGGGCAACCTCTGGAAACACCATATATTTT. Protein sequence: CASSLLLRATSGNTIYF.

This chain connects TRBV5-4 to TRBJ2-1, with a possible D match to TRBD2 (6 bases). V dropped 4 bases and J dropped 4 bases, with 9 bases sitting between them. Germline V gene lookup returns CDR1 SGHNT and CDR2 YYREEE (reference sequence). The CDR3 extends over 13 amino acids. This CDR3 is CASSAGGYNEQFF. The CDR3 region has the DNA TGTGCCAGCAGCGCTGGGGGGTACAATGAGCAGTTCTTC. Drawing the rest from reference TRBV5-4 and TRBJ2-1, the complete variable domain is ETGVTQSPTHLIKTRGQQVTLRCSSQSGHNTVSWYQQALGQGPQFIFQYYREEENGRGNFPPRFSGLQFPNYSSELNVNALELDDSALYLCASSAGGYNEQFFGPGTRLTVL.

The chain links TRBV5-1 to TRBJ2-1, with no clear D. Trimming shortened V by 0 bases and J by 5 bases, and 9 bases separated the two germline ends. There are 14 residues in the CDR3. CDR1 is SGHRS and CDR2 is YFSETQ in the germline V gene. The CDR3 loop reads CASSLESVDNEQFF. CDR3 coding DNA: TGCGCCAGCAGCTTGGAGTCGGTCGACAATGAGCAGTTCTTC.

The V gene is TRBV7-9, the J gene TRBJ1-1; 7 bases line up with TRBD1. The CDR3 length is 14 residues. V lost 5 bases to trimming and J lost 11 bases; unmatched junction nucleotides: 14. Germline V gene sequence: CDR1 SEHNR, CDR2 FQNEAQ (reference sequence). As DNA, the CDR3 is TGTGCCAGCAGCCTAAGGGAAGGGGGCGCATCGGCTTTCTTT. It translates to CASSLREGGASAFF. Variable domain in full (rest from reference TRBV7-9 and TRBJ1-1): DTGVSQNPRHKITKRGQNVTFRCDPISEHNRLYWYRQTLGQGPEFLTYFQNEAQLEKSRLLSDRFSAERPKGSFSTLEIQRTEQGDSAMYLCASSLREGGASAFFGQGTRLTVV.

This sequence joins TRBV29-1 and TRBJ2-2; tentative D call: TRBD2 (5 bases). This CDR3 has 14 residues. Germline-derived CDR1 and CDR2 are SQVTM and ANQGSEA. V was trimmed by 5 bases and J by 1 base, leaving 11 bases between them. The CDR3 sequence: CSVSPDLNTGELFF. The CDR3 nucleotides read TGCAGCGTTTCGCCGGACTTGAACACCGGGGAGCTGTTTTTT.

The table lists this clone with a count of one. V gene TRBV19 combines with J gene TRBJ1-3; D gene ambiguous. Per germline, CDR1 LNHDA and CDR2 SQIVND (reference sequence). V dropped 7 bases and J dropped 0 bases, with 16 bases sitting between them. The CDR3 loop spans 16 amino acids. In nucleotides, the CDR3 is TGTGCCAGTAATCTTATGGCCCAGAGCTCTGGAAACACCATATATTTT. It is translated as CASNLMAQSSGNTIYF.

The table lists this clone with a count of one. V is TRBV4-2 and J is TRBJ1-1, with D hard to call. The CDR3 spans 17 residues. Per the germline V gene, CDR1 is LGHNA and CDR2 is YNFKEQ. Trimming took off 1 base at V and 1 base at J, with 16 bases between the two ends. The chain's CDR3 is CASSQVIQETRNTEAFF. The CDR3 DNA sequence: TGTGCCAGCAGCCAAGTAATTCAAGAGACCAGGAACACTGAAGCTTTCTTT.

V usage is TRBV18 and J usage is TRBJ2-7, with D possibly being TRBD2 (5 bases). Germline V gene data show CDR1 as KGHSH and CDR2 as LQKENI. Trimming removed 2 bases from V and 0 bases from J, with 11 bases in between. The CDR3 is 15 amino acids. CDR3 nucleotides: TGTGCCAGCTCACCAGGACTCCAAAGCTCCTACGAGCAGTACTTC. Its translation: CASSPGLQSSYEQYF.

The chain couples TRBV28 to TRBJ2-3, with 7 bases matching TRBD2. Per germline, CDR1 MDHEN and CDR2 SYDVKM. V shed 6 bases, J shed 2 bases, and the junction held 8 bases outside the gene matches. The CDR3 contains 15 residues. The CDR3 DNA is TGTGCCAGCAGAGGCGGGGGAATGAACACAGATACGCAGTATTTT. It is translated as CASRGGGMNTDTQYF.

This rearrangement joins TRBV5-6 to TRBJ1-6, with D uncertain. Deletions cut 0 bases from V and 13 bases from J, with 11 bases between. This CDR3 region has 13 residues. Germline V gives CDR1 SGHDT, CDR2 YYEEEE. As DNA, the CDR3 is TGTGCCAGCAGCTTGGGACCCGACACCCCCCTCCACTTT. This sequence encodes CASSLGPDTPLHF.

This clone was detected a few times. The rearrangement joins TRBV19 to TRBJ2-3, with 8 bases identical to TRBD1. Trimming removed 1 base from V and 4 bases from J; junction bases left unmatched: 7. Germline V CDR1 and CDR2: LNHDA, SQIVND (reference sequence). The CDR3 is 16 amino acids. The CDR3 loop is CASSIVPGQGADTQYF. For the CDR3, the DNA is TGTGCCAGTAGTATAGTACCCGGACAGGGAGCAGATACGCAGTATTTT.

This rearrangement joins TRBV7-8 to TRBJ2-5; tentative D call: TRBD2 (5 bases). This CDR3 is built from 15 residues. From germline, CDR1 is SGHVS and CDR2 FQNEAQ. V lost 5 bases, J lost 10 bases, and 23 bases lay in between. Here the CDR3 reads CASSATRTGLVDQYF. The CDR3 coding sequence is TGTGCCAGCAGCGCTACAAGGACGGGATTGGTGGACCAGTACTTC. Looking up the rest from reference TRBV7-8 and TRBJ2-5 gives the full variable domain: GAGVSQSPRYKVAKRGQDVALRCDPISGHVSLFWYQQALGQGPEFLTYFQNEAQLDKSGLPSDRFFAERPEGSVSTLKIQRTQQEDSAVYLCASSATRTGLVDQYFGPGTRLLVL.

This chain links TRBV28 with TRBJ2-2; 9 bases are a match to TRBD1. V shed 6 bases and J 8 bases; nucleotides not matched to a gene: 13. Germline V lookup: CDR1 MDHEN, CDR2 SYDVKM. The CDR3 contains 16 residues. As DNA, the CDR3 is TGTGCCAGCAGCCGTCCCGGGACAGGGAGGTTGGGGGAGCTGTTTTTT. It codes for CASSRPGTGRLGELFF.

As DNA, the CDR3 is TGTGCCAGCAGCGTAGAACTAGCCGGCACAGATACGCAGTATTTT. It specifies CASSVELAGTDTQYF. The chain couples TRBV9 to TRBJ2-3, with D perhaps matching TRBD2 (6 bases). The V gene's germline CDR1 is SGDLS and CDR2 YYNGEE. There are 15 residues in the CDR3. Trimming took 0 bases from V and 1 from J, leaving 9 bases between them.

The chain is built from TRBV12-5 and TRBJ2-1; a possible D gene is TRBD1 (6 bases). Germline loops: CDR1 LGHNT, CDR2 FRNRAP. V lost 5 bases and J 10 bases, leaving 12 bases between the germline ends. CDR3 length: 12 amino acids. The CDR3 sequence: CASGLTGTEQFF. The CDR3 DNA follows: TGTGCTAGTGGTCTAACCGGGACAGAGCAGTTCTTC.

This chain uses TRBV6-5 with TRBJ2-7; D possibly uses TRBD1 or TRBD2 (5 bases each). This CDR3 has 15 residues. CDR1 MNHEY and CDR2 SVGAGI come from the germline V gene. V was clipped by 8 bases and J by 5 bases, with 22 bases between them. The CDR3 DNA is TGTGCCAGCTATACTTCGGTGGGGCCGAGGGACGAGCAGTACTTC. It encodes CASYTSVGPRDEQYF.

In this sample, this clone turned up many times. The chain has TRBV6-6 and TRBJ1-5; D is ambiguous. Germline CDR1 and CDR2: MNHNY and SVGAGI (reference sequence). The length of the CDR3 is 14 residues. V gave up 6 bases and J gave up 6 bases, with 15 bases separating them. The CDR3 loop reads CASSYSQPGQPQHF. CDR3 coding DNA: TGTGCCAGCAGCTATTCTCAGCCGGGTCAGCCCCAGCATTTT.